These 12 T cell receptor beta chains were sequenced from one sample in a study of cytomegalovirus exposure and HLA in healthy donors. A multiplex PCR was run with 60 Vbeta primers and 13 Jbeta primers. The data were produced by immunoSEQ multiplex PCR, yet TCRdb's version contains in-frame clones alone and is incomplete. The sample lists some 200,000 clones, approximately 80% seen once, with about 0.092% in the top ten. Sequenced: PBMCs. All receptors derive from a boy aged 2 to 10 in good health and CMV-seronegative.

This clone has only a few counts. The V and J genes are TRBV27 and TRBJ2-7; TRBD2 matches 7 bases. Germline-derived CDR1 and CDR2 are MNHEY and SMNVEV (reference sequence). This CDR3 spans 21 amino acids. V lost 5 bases, J lost 5 bases, and 30 bases stayed unmatched. The chain's CDR3 is CASSPSGASGARVGVGDEQYF. In DNA form, the CDR3 reads TGTGCCAGCAGTCCAAGCGGGGCCAGCGGCGCGCGGGTCGGGGTAGGCGACGAGCAGTACTTC.

The gene calls are TRBV30 and TRBJ1-5; TRBD1 matches at 8 bases. The trim removed 1 base at V and 2 bases at J, leaving 7 bases unmatched. This CDR3 comprises 16 residues. Germline V gene data show CDR1 as GTSNPN and CDR2 as SVGIG (reference sequence). This CDR3 is CAWSASQGAGNQPQHF. The CDR3 nucleotides are TGTGCCTGGAGTGCATCTCAGGGGGCAGGCAATCAGCCCCAGCATTTT.

The V and J genes are TRBV20-1 and TRBJ1-2; D ambiguous. V was clipped by 3 bases and J by 7 bases, with 9 bases between them. Germline CDR1 and CDR2: DFQATT and SNEGSKA (reference sequence). The CDR3 is 11 amino acids. The CDR3: CSASSRFGYTF. The CDR3 DNA sequence: TGCAGTGCTAGCTCGCGGTTTGGCTACACCTTC.

The CDR3 DNA reads TGTGCCAGCAGCGTAGCCGACAGGGCGAACTATGGCTACACCTTC. It is translated as CASSVADRANYGYTF. This chain joins TRBV9 and TRBJ1-2; 7 nucleotides align to TRBD1. V lost 0 bases, J lost 2 bases, and 4 bases stayed unmatched. The CDR3 has 15 amino acids. Germline V gene sequence: CDR1 SGDLS, CDR2 YYNGEE.

Here the CDR3 reads CASSVAGLHNSPLHF. The CDR3 DNA reads TGTGCCAGCAGCGTAGCAGGGCTACATAATTCACCCCTCCACTTT. J is TRBJ1-6 and V is TRBV9, with a possible D match to TRBD1 (5 bases). The germline gives CDR1 SGDLS, CDR2 YYNGEE. The V gene lost 0 bases and the J gene lost 5 bases, with 9 bases spanning the gap. This CDR3 is 15 amino acids long.

The chain carries TRBV30 and TRBJ2-2; D perhaps matches TRBD1 (6 bases). The CDR3 covers 12 residues. Germline CDR1 is GTSNPN and CDR2 is SVGIG (reference sequence). The DNA of the CDR3 is TGTGCGCCAGGGGCGAACACCGGGGAGCTGTTTTTT. Protein product: CAPGANTGELFF.

The V call is TRBV5-1, the J call TRBJ1-1, with a weak D call TRBD1 (6 bases). Germline lookup yields CDR1 SGHRS and CDR2 YFSETQ. The CDR3 contains 14 residues. Trimming cost V 2 bases and J 1 base, with 9 bases left between them. This CDR3 is CASSLRTANTEAFF. CDR3 bases: TGCGCCAGCAGCTTAAGGACAGCGAACACTGAAGCTTTCTTT.

The genes are TRBV5-1 and TRBJ1-6; TRBD1 might be the D (6 bases). The germline V and J ends were trimmed by 6 bases and 9 bases, with 16 bases remaining between them. Per the germline V gene, CDR1 is SGHRS and CDR2 is YFSETQ. CDR3 length equals 14 residues. CDR3 loop: CASTLTGLGSPLHF. The CDR3 DNA reads TGCGCCAGCACACTGACAGGACTGGGTTCACCCCTCCACTTT.

The chain joins TRBV7-9 to TRBJ1-1; 8 nucleotides match TRBD1. Germline V gene lookup returns CDR1 SEHNR and CDR2 FQNEAQ (reference sequence). This CDR3 contains 13 residues. V lost 4 bases to trimming and J lost 3 bases; unmatched junction nucleotides: 1. The CDR3 reads CASSYRGDTEAFF. CDR3 nucleotide sequence: TGTGCCAGCAGCTACAGGGGGGACACTGAAGCTTTCTTT.

The rearrangement joins TRBV5-6 to TRBJ1-1; maybe TRBD1 (6 bases). This CDR3 comprises 13 residues. Trimming cost V 3 bases and J 12 bases, with 18 bases left between them. Germline values: CDR1 SGHDT, CDR2 YYEEEE. The CDR3 nucleotides read TGTGCCAGCAGCTCGCCGGGGGGGCTTCGAACTTTCTTT. The encoded protein is CASSSPGGLRTFF.

The V and J genes are TRBV6-4 and TRBJ2-5; 9 nucleotides line up with TRBD2. Germline-derived CDR1 and CDR2 are MRHNA and SNTAGT. The ends lost 5 bases at V and 4 bases at J; junction bases unmatched: 8. CDR3 length: 15 residues. CDR3 sequence (DNA): TGTGCCAGCAGTTCCTCAGCGGGGGGTAGAGAGACCCAGTACTTC. Translated, it gives CASSSSAGGRETQYF.

The chain is built from TRBV7-2 and TRBJ1-6; TRBD1 matches at 7 bases. V trimming: 5 bases; J trimming: 0 bases; junction bases outside the gene matches: 7. The CDR3 has 17 amino acids. CDR1 SGHTA and CDR2 FQGNSA come from the germline V gene. The CDR3 here is CASSLDRASSYNSPLHF. The CDR3 region has the DNA TGTGCCAGCAGCCTAGACAGGGCGAGCTCCTATAATTCACCCCTCCACTTT.